Below are 3 T cell receptor beta chains sequenced from a single sample in a study of blood T cell repertoires in COVID-19. The method was immunoSEQ multiplex PCR; TCRdb's version includes in-frame clones alone and lacks a portion of them. Altogether about 440,000 clones are present, 75% to 90% being singletons, with the ten largest covering about 4.5%. The sample was peripheral blood. The receptor set was obtained from a woman aged 25 to 39 with acute or convalescent COVID-19.

This clone was recorded a few times. The chain recombines TRBV7-9 with TRBJ2-1; TRBD2 might be the D (5 bases). V was cut by 3 bases and J by 6 bases, with 6 bases left in between. Germline V lookup: CDR1 SEHNR, CDR2 FQNEAQ (reference sequence). The CDR3 totals 12 residues. CDR3 region: CASSFGVNEQFF. The CDR3 DNA sequence: TGTGCCAGCAGCTTCGGGGTCAATGAGCAGTTCTTC. The whole variable domain, filled in from reference TRBV7-9 and TRBJ2-1, reads DTGVSQNPRHKITKRGQNVTFRCDPISEHNRLYWYRQTLGQGPEFLTYFQNEAQLEKSRLLSDRFSAERPKGSFSTLEIQRTEQGDSAMYLCASSFGVNEQFFGPGTRLTVL.

The rearrangement links TRBV24-1 to TRBJ2-1, with a tentative D call TRBD2 (7 bases). The length of the CDR3 is 16 residues. Germline V gene sequence: CDR1 KGHDR, CDR2 SFDVKD. V lost 2 bases and J 6 bases, leaving 16 bases between the germline ends. CDR3 amino acids: CATSDSRGGSLNEQFF. CDR3 nucleotides: TGTGCCACCAGTGATTCAAGGGGGGGTAGCCTCAATGAGCAGTTCTTC.

The chain employs TRBV5-1 and TRBJ2-1; D is perhaps TRBD2 (5 bases). The V end lost 5 bases, the J end lost 6 bases, and 15 bases lay between the germline ends. The CDR3 totals 14 residues. The germline gives CDR1 SGHRS, CDR2 YFSETQ. For the CDR3, the DNA is TGCGCCAGCAGTGAGAACCCACGGGGCAATGAGCAGTTCTTC. Translating gives CASSENPRGNEQFF.